Shown below are 25 T cell receptor beta chains from a single sample sequenced in a study of identical twins. TCRdb used MiXCR to reprocess the 5' RACE reads, holding one entry per CDR3 protein. The table has under 1 million distinct CDR3 sequences, roughly an eighth seen once. This same sample was also taken into another study, of yellow fever vaccine responses in identical twins.

The sequencing input was PBMCs. These receptor sequences come from a woman under 30 in good health.

This clonotype was counted a few times. V gene TRBV10-3 combines with J gene TRBJ2-3, with D perhaps TRBD1 or TRBD2 (6 bases each). V was pared by 6 bases and J by 5 bases, with 15 bases between. Germline V CDR1 and CDR2: ENHRY, SYGVKD. There are 14 residues in the CDR3. The chain's CDR3 is CAIRPPGAGDTQYF. The DNA of the CDR3 is TGTGCCATCAGGCCCCCGGGGGCCGGAGATACGCAGTATTTT.

This clonotype was recorded at least ten times. An end of the junction does not agree with germline; a read error may underlie this. This chain uses TRBV15 with TRBJ1-4; D is ambiguous. Germline V lookup: CDR1 LNHNV, CDR2 YYDKDF (reference sequence). The CDR3 has 12 amino acids. CDR3 bases: TGTGCCACCAGCAGAGCCCCCAACGAGAGGGTTTTT. As protein: CATSRAPNERVF.

The table lists this clonotype with a few counts. CDR3 sequence: CASSFSPRAGVSYEQYF. The CDR3 DNA is TGTGCCAGCAGCTTTTCTCCTCGGGCAGGGGTCTCCTACGAGCAGTACTTC. This chain links TRBV5-5 with TRBJ2-7; a weak D match, TRBD1 (6 bases). Germline lookup yields CDR1 SGHKS and CDR2 YYEKEE (reference sequence). The CDR3 spans 17 residues. V was shortened by 2 bases and J by 0 bases, with 18 bases between the two germline ends. The whole variable domain, remainder taken from reference TRBV5-5 and TRBJ2-7, is DAGVTQSPTHLIKTRGQQVTLRCSPISGHKSVSWYQQVLGQGPQFIFQYYEKEERGRGNFPDRFSARQFPNYSSELNVNALLLGDSALYLCASSFSPRAGVSYEQYFGPGTRLTVT.

Only a few counts were recorded for this clonotype. The V call is TRBV3-1, the J call TRBJ2-1, with D possibly being TRBD2 (6 bases). This CDR3 region has 12 residues. The germline gives CDR1 LGHDT, CDR2 YNNKEL (reference sequence). The ends were cut back, 4 bases at V and 13 bases at J, with 14 bases in the middle. The CDR3 sequence: CASSRGGLAQFF. CDR3 DNA sequence: TGTGCCAGCAGCCGGGGAGGACTCGCCCAGTTCTTC.

This clonotype has only a few counts. The chain has TRBV5-1 and TRBJ2-7; 9 bases line up with TRBD2. The ends lost 7 bases at V and 2 bases at J; junction bases unmatched: 7. This CDR3 contains 14 residues. CDR1 is SGHRS, CDR2 YFSETQ, per germline. The DNA of the CDR3 is TGCGCCAGCTCACGGCGGGGGGGCACCTACGAGCAGTACTTC. It codes for CASSRRGGTYEQYF.

At least ten counts were recorded for this clonotype. The chain combines TRBV2 with TRBJ1-5, with 12 bases fitting TRBD1. From germline, CDR1 is SNHLY and CDR2 FYNNEI. V gave up 3 bases and J gave up 6 bases; unmatched junction bases: 6. The CDR3 contains 16 residues. CDR3 amino acids: CASSEGGQGAGQPQHF. DNA of the CDR3: TGTGCCAGCAGTGAGGGGGGACAGGGGGCCGGTCAGCCCCAGCATTTT.

This clonotype was detected ten times or more. The chain links TRBV5-1 to TRBJ2-2; D not resolved. There are 18 residues in the CDR3. The V end was cut by 4 bases, the J end by 0 bases, with 19 bases between. The germline CDR1 and CDR2 sequences are SGHRS and YFSETQ. CDR3 DNA sequence: TGCGCCAGCAGCCCCCGGTTGTTCGTGTTTCCGAACACCGGGGAGCTGTTTTTT. This translates into CASSPRLFVFPNTGELFF.

The genes are TRBV2 and TRBJ2-3; D tentatively reads TRBD1 or TRBD2 (5 bases each). The V gene lost 6 bases and the J gene lost 4 bases, with 14 bases spanning the gap. The CDR3 extends over 14 amino acids. The germline gives CDR1 SNHLY, CDR2 FYNNEI. CDR3 DNA sequence: TGTGCCAGCAGACGATTTCTGGGGGCAGATACGCAGTATTTT. Residues: CASRRFLGADTQYF.

V usage is TRBV29-1 and J usage is TRBJ1-1; D is perhaps TRBD1 (5 bases). The V gene lost 7 bases and the J gene lost 5 bases, with 14 bases spanning the gap. The CDR3 loop spans 12 amino acids. Germline assignment: CDR1 SQVTM and CDR2 ANQGSEA. The CDR3 is CSGGRSGTEAFF. CDR3 DNA sequence: TGCAGCGGGGGGAGGTCGGGGACTGAAGCTTTCTTT.

This clonotype was detected only a few times. This chain uses TRBV11-3 with TRBJ2-2; D is unclear. The CDR3 extends over 16 amino acids. Trimming took off 1 base at V and 4 bases at J, with 13 bases between the two ends. Germline lookup yields CDR1 SGHNT and CDR2 YENEEA. Here the CDR3 reads CASSLGGAVVTGELFF. In DNA form, the CDR3 reads TGTGCCAGCAGCTTAGGAGGCGCCGTGGTCACCGGGGAGCTGTTTTTT. Combining the CDR3 with reference TRBV11-3 and TRBJ2-2 gives the whole variable domain EAGVVQSPRYKIIEKKQPVAFWCNPISGHNTLYWYLQNLGQGPELLIRYENEEAVDDSQLPKDRFSAERLKGVDSTLKIQPAELGDSAVYLCASSLGGAVVTGELFFGEGSRLTVL.

This clonotype was counted a few times. The V call is TRBV7-9, the J call TRBJ2-1; no clear D gene. Germline V lookup: CDR1 SEHNR, CDR2 FQNEAQ (reference sequence). The V gene lost 2 bases and the J gene lost 4 bases, with 18 bases spanning the gap. The CDR3 sequence is 17 residues long. The CDR3 sequence is CASSLPADPNLYNEQFF. The CDR3 nucleotides read TGTGCCAGCAGCTTACCGGCCGACCCTAACCTATACAATGAGCAGTTCTTC.

The chain uses TRBV6-1 and TRBJ2-1; 7 bases map to TRBD2. J lost 3 bases, V lost 0 bases, and 17 bases had no gene match. The germline CDR1 and CDR2 sequences are MNHNS and SASEGT. The CDR3 runs 20 residues. This chain's CDR3 is CASSEARIGAAGGYYNEQFF. The DNA of the CDR3 is TGTGCCAGCAGTGAAGCAAGGATAGGAGCGGCCGGGGGGTACTACAATGAGCAGTTCTTC.

This clonotype was observed at least ten times. The chain carries TRBV5-1 and TRBJ2-1; 11 bases map to TRBD2. The CDR3 covers 17 residues. J lost 4 bases, V lost 2 bases, and 8 bases had no gene match. Germline-derived CDR1 and CDR2 are SGHRS and YFSETQ. CDR3 residues: CASSFDTTSGSYNEQFF. The CDR3 region has the DNA TGCGCCAGCAGCTTCGACACCACTAGCGGGAGTTACAATGAGCAGTTCTTC. Complete variable domain (other parts from reference TRBV5-1 and TRBJ2-1): KAGVTQTPRYLIKTRGQQVTLSCSPISGHRSVSWYQQTPGQGLQFLFEYFSETQRNKGNFPGRFSGRQFSNSRSEMNVSTLELGDSALYLCASSFDTTSGSYNEQFFGPGTRLTVL.

This clonotype was seen repeatedly, ten times or more. CDR3 protein: CASRSASPYGYTF. As DNA, the CDR3 is TGTGCCAGCAGGTCGGCCTCACCCTATGGCTACACCTTC. The genes are TRBV12-3 or TRBV12-4 and TRBJ1-2, with D uncertain. CDR3 size: 13 residues. V was shortened by 6 bases and J by 4 bases, with 12 bases between the two germline ends.

V gene TRBV27 combines with J gene TRBJ2-7; TRBD1 is a possible D gene (5 bases). The CDR3 totals 15 residues. Germline V gene sequence: CDR1 MNHEY, CDR2 SMNVEV (reference sequence). V was cut by 5 bases and J by 3 bases, with 17 bases left in between. The CDR3 coding sequence is TGTGCCAGCAGTCCCGCAGGGTTAAATTACTACGAGCAGTACGTC. This encodes CASSPAGLNYYEQYV.

This clonotype was recorded at least ten times. CDR3 nucleotide sequence: TGCGCCAGCAGCTTGGCCCTGTCTGGGACGAACACCGGGGAGCTGTTTTTT. As protein: CASSLALSGTNTGELFF. The rearrangement joins TRBV5-1 to TRBJ2-2; D remains ambiguous. Germline V gene data show CDR1 as SGHRS and CDR2 as YFSETQ. Trimming cost V 0 bases and J 0 bases, with 12 bases left between them. The CDR3 spans 17 residues.

This clonotype was seen once. The chain has TRBV19 and TRBJ2-5, with TRBD1 matching 10 bases. Losses at the gene ends were 8 bases for V and 3 bases for J; bases not matched to a gene: 18. The length of the CDR3 is 18 residues. The germline V gene has CDR1 LNHDA and CDR2 SQIVND (reference sequence). The CDR3 DNA sequence: TGTGCCAGTGGAAATCGGTCCAGAGGGACAGGGGTAGAAGAGACCCAGTACTTC. This codes for CASGNRSRGTGVEETQYF.

This clonotype was observed a handful of times. The chain has TRBV5-1 and TRBJ2-3, with D perhaps being TRBD1 or TRBD2 (6 bases each). This CDR3 contains 18 residues. From germline, CDR1 is SGHRS and CDR2 YFSETQ. Trimming left V 1 base short and J 10 bases short, with 28 bases between. The CDR3 bases are TGCGCCAGCAGCTTGCGGCGGGGTCCCAGGACAGACCCAAGTGCGCAGTATTTT. Its protein is CASSLRRGPRTDPSAQYF.

J is TRBJ1-1 and V is TRBV27; TRBD1 might be the D (5 bases). V lost 0 bases, J lost 1 base, and 18 bases lay in between. The CDR3 has 18 residues. Germline V gene data show CDR1 as MNHEY and CDR2 as SMNVEV (reference sequence). As DNA, the CDR3 is TGTGCCAGCAGTTTATCGATCCTGGGGGGGTTGACGAACACTGAAGCTTTCTTT. Protein product: CASSLSILGGLTNTEAFF.

The chain links TRBV2 to TRBJ2-1, with D possibly matching TRBD2 (7 bases). Per germline, CDR1 SNHLY and CDR2 FYNNEI. This CDR3 spans 15 amino acids. V was trimmed by 6 bases and J by 2 bases, leaving 14 bases between them. CDR3 nucleotides: TGTGCCAGCAGGTCTAGGGGGGGGCCCTACAATGAGCAGTTCTTC. It translates to CASRSRGGPYNEQFF.

This clonotype turned up a few times. This chain uses TRBV5-1 with TRBJ2-5, with D possibly called TRBD1 or TRBD2 (5 bases each). The germline gives CDR1 SGHRS, CDR2 YFSETQ. The CDR3 has 14 amino acids. The V end was cut by 4 bases, the J end by 3 bases, with 13 bases between. The CDR3 DNA follows: TGCGCCAGCAGCCTAACAAGGGGAGAAGAGACCCAGTACTTC. Translating it yields CASSLTRGEETQYF.

This clonotype was seen a handful of times. The chain combines TRBV5-1 with TRBJ2-5; D may be TRBD1 or TRBD2 (5 bases each). CDR1 and CDR2 from the germline V gene are SGHRS and YFSETQ. V gave up 2 bases and J gave up 3 bases, with 17 bases separating them. This CDR3 has 16 residues. CDR3 residues: CASSFSGPLIKETQYF. The CDR3 DNA is TGCGCCAGCAGCTTTTCGGGACCACTCATTAAAGAGACCCAGTACTTC.

The V call is TRBV12-3 or TRBV12-4, the J call TRBJ2-5; 7 bases are shared with TRBD1. Trimming cost V 6 bases and J 2 bases; bases outside gene matches: 9. The CDR3 sequence is 15 residues long. CDR3 DNA: TGTGCCAGCAGCTCCAGTGGGGGACAGCAAGAGACCCAGTACTTC. Amino acids: CASSSSGGQQETQYF.

A few counts support this clonotype. The J gene is TRBJ2-1, the V gene TRBV5-1; a weak D match, TRBD2 (6 bases). Germline CDR1 and CDR2: SGHRS and YFSETQ. This CDR3 contains 19 residues. V was clipped by 4 bases and J by 0 bases, with 23 bases between them. CDR3 DNA sequence: TGCGCCAGCAGCCTGCAGGGTCCTGGGGACTTGAGCTCCTACAATGAGCAGTTCTTC. This translates into CASSLQGPGDLSSYNEQFF.

At least ten counts were recorded for this clonotype. V and J are TRBV12-3 or TRBV12-4 and TRBJ1-5; maybe TRBD1 (6 bases). V was shortened by 6 bases and J by 0 bases, with 12 bases between the two germline ends. There are 15 residues in the CDR3. The CDR3 reads CASRNRELSNQPQHF. CDR3 bases: TGTGCCAGCAGAAACAGGGAACTTAGCAATCAGCCCCAGCATTTT.